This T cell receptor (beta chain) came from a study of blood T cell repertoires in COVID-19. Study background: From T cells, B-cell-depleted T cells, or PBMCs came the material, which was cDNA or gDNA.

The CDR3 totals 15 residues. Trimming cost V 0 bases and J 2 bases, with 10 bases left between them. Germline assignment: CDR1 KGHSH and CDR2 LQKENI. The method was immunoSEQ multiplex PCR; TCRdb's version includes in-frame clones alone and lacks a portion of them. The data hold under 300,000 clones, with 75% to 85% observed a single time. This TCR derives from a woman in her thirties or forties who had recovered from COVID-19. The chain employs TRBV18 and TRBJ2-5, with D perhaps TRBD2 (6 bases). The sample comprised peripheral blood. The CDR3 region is CASSPPKTRQETQYF. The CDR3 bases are TGTGCCAGCTCACCACCGAAGACTAGACAAGAGACCCAGTACTTC.